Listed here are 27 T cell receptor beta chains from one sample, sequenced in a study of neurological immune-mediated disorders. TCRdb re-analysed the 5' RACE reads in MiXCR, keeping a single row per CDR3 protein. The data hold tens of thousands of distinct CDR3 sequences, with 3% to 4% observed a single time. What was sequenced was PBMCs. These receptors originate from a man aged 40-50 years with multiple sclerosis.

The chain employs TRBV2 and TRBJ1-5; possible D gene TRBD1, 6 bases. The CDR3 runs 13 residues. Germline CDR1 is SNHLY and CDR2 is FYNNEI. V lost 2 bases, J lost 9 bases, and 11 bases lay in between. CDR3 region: CASSETDRWPQHF. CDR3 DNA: TGTGCCAGCAGTGAAACGGACAGATGGCCCCAGCATTTT.

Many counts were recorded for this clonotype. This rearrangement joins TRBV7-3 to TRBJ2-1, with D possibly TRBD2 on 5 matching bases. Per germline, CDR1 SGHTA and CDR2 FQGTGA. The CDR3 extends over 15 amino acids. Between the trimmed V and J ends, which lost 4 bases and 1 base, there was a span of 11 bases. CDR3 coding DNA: TGTGCCAGCAGCTCCAACCGGGATTCCTACAATGAGCAGTTCTTC. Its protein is CASSSNRDSYNEQFF.

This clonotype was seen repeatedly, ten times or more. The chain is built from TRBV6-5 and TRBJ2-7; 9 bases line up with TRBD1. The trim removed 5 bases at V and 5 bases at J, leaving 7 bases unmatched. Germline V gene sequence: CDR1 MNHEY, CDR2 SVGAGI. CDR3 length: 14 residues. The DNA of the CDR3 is TGTGCCAGCAGTCCCTGGACAGGGGTCGACGAGCAGTACTTC. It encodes CASSPWTGVDEQYF.

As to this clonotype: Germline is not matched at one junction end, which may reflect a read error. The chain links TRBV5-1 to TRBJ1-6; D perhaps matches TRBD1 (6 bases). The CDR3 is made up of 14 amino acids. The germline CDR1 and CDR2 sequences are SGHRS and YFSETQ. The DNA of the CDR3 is TGCGCCAGCAGCTTACAGGGAGATAATTCACCCCTCAACTTT. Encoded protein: CASSLQGDNSPLNF.

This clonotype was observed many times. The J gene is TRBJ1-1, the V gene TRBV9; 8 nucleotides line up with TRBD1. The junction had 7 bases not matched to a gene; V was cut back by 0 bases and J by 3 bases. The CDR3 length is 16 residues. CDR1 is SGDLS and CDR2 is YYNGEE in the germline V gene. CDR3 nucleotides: TGTGCCAGCAGCGTAGCTGGCAGGGGGCCGGACACTGAAGCTTTCTTT. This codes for CASSVAGRGPDTEAFF.

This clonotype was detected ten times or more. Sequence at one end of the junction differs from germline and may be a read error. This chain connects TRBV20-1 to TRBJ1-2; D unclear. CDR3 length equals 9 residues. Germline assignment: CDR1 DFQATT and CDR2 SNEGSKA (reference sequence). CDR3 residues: CSANDGYTF. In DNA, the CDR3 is TGCAGTGCTAACGATGGCTACACCTTC.

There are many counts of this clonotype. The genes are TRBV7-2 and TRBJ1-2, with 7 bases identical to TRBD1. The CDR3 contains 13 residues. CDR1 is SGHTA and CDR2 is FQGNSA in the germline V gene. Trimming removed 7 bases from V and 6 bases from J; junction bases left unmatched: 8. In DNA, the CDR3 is TGTGCCAGCAATGACCAGACAGGGCATGGCTACACCTTC. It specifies CASNDQTGHGYTF.

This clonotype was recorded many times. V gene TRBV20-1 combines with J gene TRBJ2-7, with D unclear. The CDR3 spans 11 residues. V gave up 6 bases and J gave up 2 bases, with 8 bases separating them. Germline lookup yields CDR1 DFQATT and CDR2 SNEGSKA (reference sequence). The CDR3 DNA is TGCAGTGCAAAGGGAACCTACGAGCAGTACTTC. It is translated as CSAKGTYEQYF.

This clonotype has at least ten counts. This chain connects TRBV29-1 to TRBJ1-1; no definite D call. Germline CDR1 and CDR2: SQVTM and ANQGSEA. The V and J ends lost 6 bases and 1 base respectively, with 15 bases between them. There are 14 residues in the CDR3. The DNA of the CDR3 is TGCAGCGTGGACGGACGCGGAGGGAACACTGAAGCTTTCTTT. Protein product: CSVDGRGGNTEAFF.

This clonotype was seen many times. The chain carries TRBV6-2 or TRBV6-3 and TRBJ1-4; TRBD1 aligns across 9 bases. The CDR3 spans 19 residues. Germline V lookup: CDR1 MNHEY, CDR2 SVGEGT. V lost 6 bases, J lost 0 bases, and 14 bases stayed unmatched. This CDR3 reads CASRFTGTGKSSTNEKLFF. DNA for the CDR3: TGTGCCAGCAGATTTACCGGGACAGGGAAGTCGTCAACTAATGAAAAACTGTTTTTT.

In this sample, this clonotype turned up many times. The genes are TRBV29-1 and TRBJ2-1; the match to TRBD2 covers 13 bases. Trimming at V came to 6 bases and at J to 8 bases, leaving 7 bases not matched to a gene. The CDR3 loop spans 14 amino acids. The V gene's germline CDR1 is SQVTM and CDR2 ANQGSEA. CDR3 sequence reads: CSVQLAGGHDEQFF. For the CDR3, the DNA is TGCAGCGTCCAACTAGCGGGGGGGCACGATGAGCAGTTCTTC.

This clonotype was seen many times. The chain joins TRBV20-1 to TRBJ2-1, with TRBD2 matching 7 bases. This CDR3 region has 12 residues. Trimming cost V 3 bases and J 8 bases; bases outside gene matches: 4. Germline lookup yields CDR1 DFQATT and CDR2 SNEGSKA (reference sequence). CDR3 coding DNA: TGCAGTGCTAGCGGGGGGATCGATGAGCAGTTCTTC. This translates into CSASGGIDEQFF.

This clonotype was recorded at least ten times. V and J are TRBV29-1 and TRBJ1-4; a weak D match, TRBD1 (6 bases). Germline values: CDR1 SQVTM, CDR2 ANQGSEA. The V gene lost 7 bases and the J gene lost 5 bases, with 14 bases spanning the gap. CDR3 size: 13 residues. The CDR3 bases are TGCAGCGCCGGGGGGCCCCAAAATGAAAAACTGTTTTTT. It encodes CSAGGPQNEKLFF.

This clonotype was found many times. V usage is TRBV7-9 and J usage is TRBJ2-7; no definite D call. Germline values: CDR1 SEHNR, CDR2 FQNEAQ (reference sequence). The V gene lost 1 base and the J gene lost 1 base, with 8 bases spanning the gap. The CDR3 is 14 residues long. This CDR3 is CASSLDGYSYEQYF. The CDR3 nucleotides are TGTGCCAGCAGCTTAGACGGTTATTCCTACGAGCAGTACTTC.

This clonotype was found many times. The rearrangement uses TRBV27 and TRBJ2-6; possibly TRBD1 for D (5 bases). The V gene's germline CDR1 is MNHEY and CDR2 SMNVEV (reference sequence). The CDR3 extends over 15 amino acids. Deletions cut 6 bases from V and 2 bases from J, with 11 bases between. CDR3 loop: CASSSGLPGANVLTF. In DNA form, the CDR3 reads TGTGCCAGCAGCTCAGGGTTACCTGGGGCCAACGTCCTGACTTTC.

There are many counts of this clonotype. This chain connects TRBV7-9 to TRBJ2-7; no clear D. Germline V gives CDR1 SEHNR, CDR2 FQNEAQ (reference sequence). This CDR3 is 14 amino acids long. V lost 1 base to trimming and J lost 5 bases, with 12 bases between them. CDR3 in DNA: TGTGCCAGCAGCTTAGGGCCCCTAGAGGACGAGCAGTACTTC. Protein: CASSLGPLEDEQYF. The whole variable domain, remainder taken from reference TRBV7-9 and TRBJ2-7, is DTGVSQNPRHKITKRGQNVTFRCDPISEHNRLYWYRQTLGQGPEFLTYFQNEAQLEKSRLLSDRFSAERPKGSFSTLEIQRTEQGDSAMYLCASSLGPLEDEQYFGPGTRLTVT.

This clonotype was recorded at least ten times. The CDR3 loop is CASSLRGGFAEAFF. Written as DNA, the CDR3 is TGTGCCAGCAGTTTAAGGGGGGGGTTCGCTGAAGCTTTCTTT. The chain combines TRBV12-3 or TRBV12-4 with TRBJ1-1; maybe TRBD1 (6 bases). Deletions cut 2 bases from V and 6 bases from J, with 13 bases between. The CDR3 length is 14 residues.

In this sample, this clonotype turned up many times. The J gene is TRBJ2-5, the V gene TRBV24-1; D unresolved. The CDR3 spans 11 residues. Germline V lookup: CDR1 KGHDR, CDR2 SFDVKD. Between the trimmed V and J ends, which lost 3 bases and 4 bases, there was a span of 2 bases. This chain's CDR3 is CATSDAETQYF. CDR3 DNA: TGTGCCACCAGTGATGCAGAGACCCAGTACTTC.

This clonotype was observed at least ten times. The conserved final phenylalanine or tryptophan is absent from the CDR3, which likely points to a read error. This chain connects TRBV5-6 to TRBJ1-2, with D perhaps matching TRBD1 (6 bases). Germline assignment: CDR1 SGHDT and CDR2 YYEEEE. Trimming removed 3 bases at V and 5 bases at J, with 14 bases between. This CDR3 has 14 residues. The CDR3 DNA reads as TGTGCCAGCAGCTCGACAGGAGACCTATATGGCTACACCAAC. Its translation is CASSSTGDLYGYTN.

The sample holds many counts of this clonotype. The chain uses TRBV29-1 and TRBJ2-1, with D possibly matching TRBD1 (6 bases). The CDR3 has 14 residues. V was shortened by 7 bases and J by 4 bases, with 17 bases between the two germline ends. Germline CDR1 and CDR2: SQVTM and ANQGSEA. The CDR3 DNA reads TGCAGCGGAGGGACGGGCAGGGGATACAATGAGCAGTTCTTC. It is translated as CSGGTGRGYNEQFF.

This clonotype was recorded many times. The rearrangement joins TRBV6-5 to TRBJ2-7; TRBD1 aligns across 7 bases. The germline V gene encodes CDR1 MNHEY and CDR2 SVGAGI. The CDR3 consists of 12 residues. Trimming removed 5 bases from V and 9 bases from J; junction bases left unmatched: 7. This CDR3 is CASSPGTDRQYF. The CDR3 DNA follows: TGTGCCAGCAGTCCCGGGACAGATCGGCAGTACTTC.

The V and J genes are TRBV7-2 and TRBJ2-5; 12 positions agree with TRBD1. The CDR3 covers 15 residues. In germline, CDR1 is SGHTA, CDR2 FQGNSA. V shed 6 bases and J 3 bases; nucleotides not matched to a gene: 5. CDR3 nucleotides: TGTGCCAGCAGAACCGGGACAGGGGGCGAAGAGACCCAGTACTTC. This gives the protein CASRTGTGGEETQYF.

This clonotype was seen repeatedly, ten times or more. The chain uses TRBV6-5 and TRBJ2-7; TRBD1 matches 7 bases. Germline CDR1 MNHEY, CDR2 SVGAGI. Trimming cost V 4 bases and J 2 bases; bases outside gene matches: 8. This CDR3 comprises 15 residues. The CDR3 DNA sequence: TGTGCCAGCAGTTTAACTCCGACAGGGACCTACGAGCAGTACTTC. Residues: CASSLTPTGTYEQYF.

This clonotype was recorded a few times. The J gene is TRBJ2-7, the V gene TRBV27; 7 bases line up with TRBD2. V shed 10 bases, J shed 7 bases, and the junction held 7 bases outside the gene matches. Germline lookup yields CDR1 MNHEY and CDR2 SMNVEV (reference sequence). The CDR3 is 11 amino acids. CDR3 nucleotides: TGTGCCACCCTGGGTAGCGGGGAGCAGTACTTC. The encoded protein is CATLGSGEQYF.

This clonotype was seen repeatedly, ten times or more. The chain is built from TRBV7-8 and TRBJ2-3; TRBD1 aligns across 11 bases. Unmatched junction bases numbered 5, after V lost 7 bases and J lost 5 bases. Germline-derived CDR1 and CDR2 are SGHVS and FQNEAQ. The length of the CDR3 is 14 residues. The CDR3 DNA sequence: TGTGCCAGCACCCGGACAGGGGGCGTAGATACGCAGTATTTT. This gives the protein CASTRTGGVDTQYF.

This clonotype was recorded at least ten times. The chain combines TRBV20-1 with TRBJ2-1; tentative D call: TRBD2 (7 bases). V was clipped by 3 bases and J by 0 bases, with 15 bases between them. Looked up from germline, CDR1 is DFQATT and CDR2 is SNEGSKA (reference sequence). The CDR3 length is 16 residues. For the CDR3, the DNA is TGCAGTGCTAGGACCAGGAGGGGGGGCTCCTACAATGAGCAGTTCTTC. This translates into CSARTRRGGSYNEQFF.

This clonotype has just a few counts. The CDR3 here is CSASLKQETQYF. The CDR3 nucleotides are TGCAGTGCTAGTCTTAAACAAGAGACCCAGTACTTC. The chain uses TRBV20-1 and TRBJ2-5; D gene unclear. Germline CDR1 is DFQATT and CDR2 is SNEGSKA (reference sequence). V was pared by 3 bases and J by 2 bases, with 7 bases between. The CDR3 runs 12 residues.